Presented here are 11 T cell receptor beta chains from one specimen sequenced in a study of cytomegalovirus exposure and HLA in healthy donors. In the PCR, 60 Vbeta and 13 Jbeta primers were used. This table comes from immunoSEQ multiplex PCR, and its TCRdb copy is limited to in-frame clones, with some not included. The sample includes over 120,000 clones, 8.5% to 10% of them seen just once. Sample: PBMCs. The source of these receptors is a middle-aged man in good health and CMV-seronegative.

V is TRBV5-1 and J is TRBJ1-2; 7 positions match TRBD1. V lost 0 bases to trimming and J lost 5 bases; unmatched junction nucleotides: 4. In germline, CDR1 is SGHRS, CDR2 YFSETQ. The CDR3 sequence is 14 residues long. The CDR3 region is CASSLGDREYGYTF. In DNA form, the CDR3 reads TGCGCCAGCAGCTTGGGTGACAGGGAATATGGCTACACCTTC.

This clone was detected a few times. V is TRBV7-6 and J is TRBJ1-3; D gene unclear. Germline V gene data show CDR1 as SGHVS and CDR2 as FNYEAQ. This CDR3 is built from 15 residues. V dropped 6 bases and J dropped 1 base, with 13 bases sitting between them. The CDR3 DNA reads TGTGCCAGCAGTATATCAGGATCTTCTGGAAACACCATATATTTT. As protein: CASSISGSSGNTIYF.

V usage is TRBV28 and J usage is TRBJ2-7; tentatively, D is TRBD1 (5 bases). The CDR3 consists of 12 residues. CDR1 is MDHEN and CDR2 is SYDVKM in the germline V gene. V was pared by 5 bases and J by 4 bases, with 9 bases between. The CDR3 loop reads CASSLTGYEQYF. The CDR3 DNA sequence: TGTGCCAGCAGTCTCACAGGATACGAGCAGTACTTC.

This clone was counted only a few times. The V gene is TRBV12-5, the J gene TRBJ2-1, with 8 bases aligning to TRBD1. The germline V gene has CDR1 LGHNT and CDR2 FRNRAP. The CDR3 contains 18 residues. V trimming: 0 bases; J trimming: 2 bases; junction bases outside the gene matches: 9. CDR3 protein: CASGLVSQGARTYNEQFF. The CDR3 bases are TGTGCTAGTGGTTTGGTTAGCCAGGGGGCGCGGACCTACAATGAGCAGTTCTTC.

J is TRBJ2-3 and V is TRBV5-1, with 9 bases identical to TRBD2. Germline-derived CDR1 and CDR2 are SGHRS and YFSETQ. The ends lost 6 bases at V and 2 bases at J; junction bases unmatched: 10. The CDR3 is made up of 16 amino acids. CDR3 nucleotide sequence: TGCGCCAGCACCTCTCAGGCGGGGGGGAACACAGATACGCAGTATTTT. Protein product: CASTSQAGGNTDTQYF.

The chain joins TRBV5-1 to TRBJ2-7, with 7 nucleotides matching TRBD1. CDR3 length: 12 residues. The junction had 3 bases not matched to a gene; V was cut back by 4 bases and J by 5 bases. From germline, CDR1 is SGHRS and CDR2 YFSETQ. CDR3 sequence: CASSVQGNEQYF. CDR3 bases: TGCGCCAGCAGCGTACAGGGGAACGAGCAGTACTTC.

A few counts support this clone. The rearrangement links TRBV14 to TRBJ2-2, with 9 bases lining up with TRBD1. The CDR3 has 16 amino acids. The V segment lost 1 base and the J segment 6 bases; nucleotides outside the gene matches: 6. Germline values: CDR1 SGHDN, CDR2 FVKESK. The CDR3 loop is CASSQVSGQGPGELFF. CDR3 in DNA: TGTGCCAGCAGCCAAGTTTCAGGACAGGGGCCCGGGGAGCTGTTTTTT.

The sample holds a few counts of this clone. The rearrangement uses TRBV6-1 and TRBJ2-5; 8 bases match TRBD2. Germline V gene lookup returns CDR1 MNHNS and CDR2 SASEGT. This CDR3 has 16 residues. V dropped 0 bases and J dropped 2; count of bases not matched to a gene: 5. The CDR3 spells CASSEAASGLQETQYF. The DNA for the CDR3 is TGTGCCAGCAGTGAAGCGGCTAGCGGGCTTCAAGAGACCCAGTACTTC.

This clone was recorded a few times. The CDR3 sequence is CASSLNGGLGQETQYF. The CDR3, as DNA: TGTGCCAGCAGCTTAAACGGGGGGTTGGGGCAAGAGACCCAGTACTTC. V is TRBV7-3 and J is TRBJ2-5, with 7 positions matching TRBD2. Germline loops: CDR1 SGHTA, CDR2 FQGTGA. With 1 base clipped from V and 2 bases from J, the junction kept 7 bases outside the gene matches. The CDR3 extends over 16 amino acids.

This chain links TRBV14 with TRBJ2-7; 9 positions agree with TRBD1. Unmatched junction bases numbered 4, after V lost 9 bases and J lost 4 bases. This CDR3 spans 12 amino acids. From germline, CDR1 is SGHDN and CDR2 FVKESK. CDR3 residues: CARRGQGYEQYF. The CDR3 region has the DNA TGTGCCAGGCGGGGACAGGGTTACGAGCAGTACTTC. The whole variable domain, remainder taken from reference TRBV14 and TRBJ2-7, is EAGVTQFPSHSVIEKGQTVTLRCDPISGHDNLYWYRRVMGKEIKFLLHFVKESKQDESGMPNNRFLAERTGGTYSTLKVQPAELEDSGVYFCARRGQGYEQYFGPGTRLTVT.

This clone was counted between two and nine times. The rearrangement joins TRBV5-1 to TRBJ2-2, with 7 bases that match TRBD1. The CDR3 runs 16 residues. Per the germline V gene, CDR1 is SGHRS and CDR2 is YFSETQ. The trim removed 3 bases at V and 5 bases at J, leaving 10 bases unmatched. CDR3 bases: TGCGCCAGCAGCTCCCGGGACAGATCAGAGACCGGGGAGCTGTTTTTT. Protein: CASSSRDRSETGELFF.